The 11 T cell receptor beta chains below all came from one sample that was sequenced in a study of response to subunit inactivated influenza vaccine. TCRdb reprocessed the RT-PCR reads with MiXCR, giving one entry per CDR3 protein. The data show 650,000 to 800,000 distinct CDR3 sequences, roughly 14% seen once. The starting material was PBMCs from blood, obtained 14 to 15 days before vaccination. These receptor sequences come from a man aged 45-60 years who received an inactivated influenza vaccine.

The chain joins TRBV5-1 to TRBJ1-1; 9 bases line up with TRBD1. The germline V gene encodes CDR1 SGHRS and CDR2 YFSETQ. V was pared by 4 bases and J by 6 bases, with 4 bases of the junction left unmatched. The CDR3 has 13 amino acids. Here the CDR3 reads CASSGTGLPEAFF. CDR3 sequence (DNA): TGCGCCAGCAGCGGGACAGGGTTACCTGAAGCTTTCTTT.

This clonotype came up a few times. The chain uses TRBV5-6 and TRBJ2-2; D call uncertain. V was trimmed by 4 bases and J by 0 bases, leaving 7 bases between them. Germline V CDR1 and CDR2: SGHDT, YYEEEE. This CDR3 is 14 amino acids long. The CDR3 sequence: CASSEDANTGELFF. The CDR3 bases are TGTGCCAGCAGCGAGGACGCGAACACCGGGGAGCTGTTTTTT.

This clonotype was detected a few times. This chain uses TRBV10-3 with TRBJ2-7, with 10 bases matching TRBD2. CDR1 ENHRY and CDR2 SYGVKD come from the germline V gene. CDR3 length equals 15 residues. With V trimmed by 6 bases and J by 7 bases, 12 bases remained unmatched. The CDR3 DNA sequence: TGTGCCATCAGCCCTAGCGGGAGCGATCGTCATGAGCAGTACTTC. This sequence encodes CAISPSGSDRHEQYF.

In its sample, this clonotype was seen a few times. V and J are TRBV7-9 and TRBJ2-2; TRBD2 agrees at 8 bases. With 1 base clipped from V and 2 bases from J, the junction kept 6 bases outside the gene matches. The CDR3 runs to 17 residues. Germline assignment: CDR1 SEHNR and CDR2 FQNEAQ (reference sequence). The chain's CDR3 is CASSLVGAGDNTGELFF. Here the CDR3 DNA reads TGTGCCAGCAGCTTAGTGGGAGCGGGGGACAACACCGGGGAGCTGTTTTTT.

This clonotype turned up a few times. The chain recombines TRBV10-2 with TRBJ2-7, with 10 bases aligning to TRBD2. J lost 6 bases, V lost 6 bases, and 5 bases had no gene match. This CDR3 is 13 amino acids long. The germline V gene encodes CDR1 WSHSY and CDR2 SAAADI. The CDR3 loop reads CASSPSGGGEQYF. DNA of the CDR3: TGCGCCAGCAGCCCTAGCGGGGGAGGCGAGCAGTACTTC.

The V call is TRBV12-3 or TRBV12-4, the J call TRBJ2-1; D might be TRBD2 (7 bases). This CDR3 spans 15 amino acids. The germline V and J ends were trimmed by 6 bases and 4 bases, with 16 bases remaining between them. The CDR3 loop reads CASRRGGERYNEQFF. In DNA, the CDR3 is TGTGCCAGCAGAAGAGGGGGGGAACGATACAATGAGCAGTTCTTC.

This clonotype showed up just a few times. V usage is TRBV5-1 and J usage is TRBJ2-3; 7 bases line up with TRBD1. With V trimmed by 2 bases and J by 2 bases, 2 bases remained unmatched. The germline V gene encodes CDR1 SGHRS and CDR2 YFSETQ. The CDR3 is 14 amino acids. The CDR3 loop is CASSFTGVTDTQYF. The CDR3 coding sequence is TGCGCCAGCAGCTTTACAGGGGTCACAGATACGCAGTATTTT.

V gene TRBV5-6 combines with J gene TRBJ2-7; 11 nucleotides line up with TRBD1. The germline CDR1 and CDR2 sequences are SGHDT and YYEEEE. J lost 1 base, V lost 6 bases, and 12 bases had no gene match. The CDR3 consists of 17 residues. The CDR3 nucleotides read TGTGCCAGCACCTCTTCAAGGGGACAGGGGGTATCCTACGAGCAGTACTTC. This gives the protein CASTSSRGQGVSYEQYF.

V usage is TRBV3-1 and J usage is TRBJ2-7; 7 nucleotides agree with TRBD1. The germline V gene has CDR1 LGHDT and CDR2 YNNKEL (reference sequence). The CDR3 has 15 amino acids. V shed 3 bases and J 7 bases; nucleotides not matched to a gene: 12. The CDR3 nucleotides are TGTGCCAGCAGCCACCGCCGAGGACAGGATGCAGAGCAGTACTTC. Translating gives CASSHRRGQDAEQYF.

This clonotype was counted between two and nine times. This chain connects TRBV27 to TRBJ2-7; the match to TRBD1 covers 8 bases. Germline V gene lookup returns CDR1 MNHEY and CDR2 SMNVEV (reference sequence). The V and J ends lost 2 bases and 2 bases, in that order; junction bases with no gene match: 8. The CDR3 is 16 amino acids. The CDR3 DNA sequence: TGTGCCAGCAGTTTAAGTTTCAGGGGGCCACCCTACGAGCAGTACTTC. It is translated as CASSLSFRGPPYEQYF.

V gene TRBV7-2 combines with J gene TRBJ2-1, with D hard to call. The CDR3 totals 13 residues. Trimming took off 5 bases at V and 10 bases at J, with 15 bases between the two ends. The germline V gene has CDR1 SGHTA and CDR2 FQGNSA. CDR3 sequence: CASSPTTVGEQFF. CDR3 in DNA: TGTGCCAGCAGCCCCACCACAGTAGGGGAGCAGTTCTTC. Combining the CDR3 with reference TRBV7-2 and TRBJ2-1 gives the whole variable domain GAGVSQSPSNKVTEKGKDVELRCDPISGHTALYWYRQSLGQGLEFLIYFQGNSAPDKSGLPSDRFSAERTGGSVSTLTIQRTQQEDSAVYLCASSPTTVGEQFFGPGTRLTVL.